A single sample is the source of the 15 T cell receptor beta chains below, sequenced in a study of cytomegalovirus exposure and HLA in healthy donors (TCRdb year 2017). Libraries were made using the immunoSEQ multiplex PCR assay. The multiplex PCR relied on a mix of 60 forward primers for TCR Vbeta segments and 13 reverse primers for TCR Jbeta segments. TCRdb obtained this table from immuneACCESS and retained in-frame rearrangements with V and J assigned. These tables miss some clones; where compared with another copy, unresolved V genes account for less than half of the shortfall, and the remainder is unexplained. For this sample the table gives about 150,000 clones, of which 65% to 80% were detected only once. Of the sample, about 6.5% falls within the top ten clones. Material for sequencing was PBMCs. These receptors all come from a man under 40 in good health and CMV-seronegative.

CDR3 sequence reads: CASSLETGGTEAFF. CDR3 nucleotides: TGTGCCAGCAGTTTAGAGACAGGGGGCACTGAAGCTTTCTTT. J is TRBJ1-1 and V is TRBV27; TRBD1 matches 9 bases. CDR3 length: 14 amino acids. Trimming at V came to 2 bases and at J to 4 bases, leaving 2 bases not matched to a gene. From germline, CDR1 is MNHEY and CDR2 SMNVEV (reference sequence).

This clone was counted between two and nine times. The DNA of the CDR3 is TGTGCCAGCAGCTTAGGCGTTTCCTACGAGCAGTACTTC. Amino acids: CASSLGVSYEQYF. This chain connects TRBV7-9 to TRBJ2-7, with D uncertain. Germline CDR1 is SEHNR and CDR2 is FQNEAQ (reference sequence). V was cut by 1 base and J by 1 base, with 5 bases left in between. This CDR3 has 13 amino acids.

The chain is built from TRBV18 and TRBJ2-5; TRBD2 agrees at 10 bases. The V and J ends lost 4 bases and 4 bases, in that order; junction bases with no gene match: 6. Germline V gene data show CDR1 as KGHSH and CDR2 as LQKENI. The CDR3 extends over 15 amino acids. CDR3 sequence reads: CASSLSSGSRETQYF. Written as DNA, the CDR3 is TGTGCCAGCTCACTTTCTAGCGGGAGTAGAGAGACCCAGTACTTC.

This chain connects TRBV9 to TRBJ1-1; 9 nucleotides line up with TRBD1. The CDR3 has 17 amino acids. CDR1 and CDR2 from the germline V gene are SGDLS and YYNGEE. V gave up 4 bases and J gave up 1 base; unmatched junction bases: 11. The CDR3 DNA reads TGTGCCAGCAGCCCCCCCGGGACAGGGAGGAGGAACACTGAAGCTTTCTTT. Translating gives CASSPPGTGRRNTEAFF.

The chain uses TRBV27 and TRBJ2-3; 7 nucleotides agree with TRBD2. Germline-derived CDR1 and CDR2 are MNHEY and SMNVEV (reference sequence). V was pared by 3 bases and J by 6 bases, with 12 bases of the junction left unmatched. The CDR3 spans 16 residues. CDR3 sequence: CASSFTMAGVRDTQYF. The CDR3 DNA is TGTGCCAGCAGTTTTACCATGGCGGGGGTCCGGGATACGCAGTATTTT.

This clone was seen only a few times. The CDR3 nucleotides are TGTGCCAGCAGCGTAGCCGGGACTAGCGGGGTTTCCGGGGGGTCCGACGAGCAGTACTTC. It codes for CASSVAGTSGVSGGSDEQYF. This chain connects TRBV9 to TRBJ2-7; 13 positions agree with TRBD2. This CDR3 has 20 residues. CDR1 and CDR2 from the germline V gene are SGDLS and YYNGEE. V was clipped by 0 bases and J by 5 bases; unmatched bases: 17.

V gene TRBV5-1 combines with J gene TRBJ2-7; possibly TRBD2 for D (5 bases). From germline, CDR1 is SGHRS and CDR2 YFSETQ. Trimming cost V 3 bases and J 6 bases, with 13 bases left between them. CDR3 length equals 13 residues. The CDR3 is CASSSTGSGEQYF. The CDR3 coding sequence is TGCGCCAGCAGCTCGACGGGGTCTGGCGAGCAGTACTTC.

The chain's CDR3 is CASSQVQTSGGVNTQYF. The CDR3 coding sequence is TGCGCCAGCAGCCAAGTCCAAACTAGCGGGGGAGTAAATACGCAGTATTTT. The V gene is TRBV4-1, the J gene TRBJ2-3; 11 nucleotides line up with TRBD2. Germline V gene lookup returns CDR1 MGHRA and CDR2 YSYEKL. Unmatched junction bases numbered 10, after V lost 1 base and J lost 7 bases. This CDR3 is built from 17 residues.

This CDR3 reads CASSPRAGTADNEQFF. The CDR3 DNA sequence: TGTGCCAGCAGCCCCCGCGCCGGGACAGCTGACAATGAGCAGTTCTTC. The chain links TRBV7-6 to TRBJ2-1; 7 nucleotides line up with TRBD1. The V gene end was trimmed by 5 bases and the J gene end by 5 bases; junction bases not matched to a gene: 12. CDR1 and CDR2 (germline): SGHVS, FNYEAQ. CDR3 length: 16 residues.

This rearrangement joins TRBV6-5 to TRBJ2-1; D is unclear. The CDR3 covers 15 residues. Germline CDR1 MNHEY, CDR2 SVGAGI. Trimming shortened V by 6 bases and J by 5 bases, and 17 bases separated the two germline ends. The CDR3 sequence is CASRKLVRSHNEQFF. The CDR3 nucleotides are TGTGCCAGCAGGAAACTTGTACGTAGTCACAATGAGCAGTTCTTC.

This sequence joins TRBV10-3 and TRBJ2-7, with 11 bases matching TRBD1. Looked up from germline, CDR1 is ENHRY and CDR2 is SYGVKD. The CDR3 spans 15 residues. V gave up 6 bases and J gave up 3 bases; unmatched junction bases: 7. The CDR3 loop is CAISNLGQGVYEQYF. The CDR3 nucleotides are TGTGCCATCAGCAACCTGGGACAGGGGGTCTACGAGCAGTACTTC.

The chain is built from TRBV19 and TRBJ2-3, with a tentative D call TRBD2 (5 bases). Deletions cut 5 bases from V and 6 bases from J, with 9 bases between. In germline, CDR1 is LNHDA, CDR2 SQIVND (reference sequence). There are 12 residues in the CDR3. DNA of the CDR3: TGTGCCAGTAGTGCCCAGCGGGATACGCAGTATTTT. Translating it yields CASSAQRDTQYF.

The CDR3 DNA follows: TGCGCCAGCAGCCCCGGGGGGATTGATTATGGCTACACCTTC. It encodes CASSPGGIDYGYTF. The chain uses TRBV5-1 and TRBJ1-2, with D perhaps TRBD1 (5 bases). The ends were cut back, 4 bases at V and 5 bases at J, with 15 bases in the middle. The CDR3 has 14 amino acids. CDR1 is SGHRS, CDR2 YFSETQ, per germline.

The genes are TRBV7-2 and TRBJ2-5, with 13 bases that match TRBD2. The CDR3 is 13 amino acids. Germline assignment: CDR1 SGHTA and CDR2 FQGNSA. V was clipped by 8 bases and J by 5 bases; unmatched bases: 2. The CDR3 region is CASGTSGKETQYF. CDR3 in DNA: TGTGCCAGCGGGACTAGCGGGAAGGAGACCCAGTACTTC.

V gene TRBV10-2 combines with J gene TRBJ1-4; no clear D gene. V shed 7 bases and J shed 0 bases, with 15 bases lying between them. Germline assignment: CDR1 WSHSY and CDR2 SAAADI. The CDR3 runs 16 residues. CDR3 region: CASMEPRGSTNEKLFF. CDR3 DNA sequence: TGCGCCAGCATGGAGCCACGGGGATCAACTAATGAAAAACTGTTTTTT.